This TCR beta chain is from a study of shared clonotypes between healthy human individuals. About the research overall: Aged 18 to 49, the donors were a couple of women and a few men. Findings and limits, study-wide: Clonotypes shared by all four donors outscored non-shared clonotypes in generation probability. Naive CD4 clonotypes overlapped across a handful of donors at approximately 5.5%.

Per the authors' pipeline: Without quality scores, immunoSEQ junctional reads could not be filtered like full-length reads. Assay used: immunoSEQ multiplex PCR; TCRdb lists only in-frame clones, some missing. V and J calls and clone size follow that table, whereas D and trimming were derived from the DNA. Of 2,500,000 or so clones listed, approximately 93% are singletons. Germline V gene data show CDR1 as KGHSH and CDR2 as LQKENI. CDR3 length equals 15 residues. V was cut by 3 bases and J by 2 bases, with 14 bases left in between. In regard to this clone: Its specificity is not known.

The rearrangement links TRBV18 to TRBJ2-7; TRBD1 might be the D (6 bases). The receptor's source is a man younger than 35 in good health. Some clones in this sample may be carry-over from other donors' samples. Sample: naive CD4+ T cells from PBMCs. This sample's subset: CD45RA+ positively selected. DNA for the CDR3: TGTGCCAGCTCACCCCCCGGGACACCGACCTACGAGCAGTACTTC. Residues: CASSPPGTPTYEQYF.